These T cell receptor beta chains were read from a single sample in a study of blood T cell repertoires in COVID-19. The assay was immunoSEQ multiplex PCR, and TCRdb's table has in-frame clones only and misses some. The sample records about 300,000 clones, about nine tenths being singletons. The sample was PBMCs or T cells enriched from blood (not recorded which). The receptor set was obtained from a woman in her 50s who had been exposed to COVID-19. Both conserved end residues are part of each CDR3. A D gene is named only where the DNA matches it firmly. Size is omitted from some rows. Given values are once, few, many or a class for expanded clones.

size	V	J	D	DNA	CDR3
.	TRBV11-3	TRBJ2-2	.	TGTGCCAGCAGCTTAGGTGGCAGGGCGAACACCGGGGAGCTGTTTTTT	CASSLGGRANTGELFF
.	TRBV30	TRBJ2-1	.	TGTGCCTGGAGTGTACAGGGCAGGGCACAGTTCTTC	CAWSVQGRAQFF
.	TRBV19	TRBJ1-5	.	TGTGCCAGTACCACAGGGCAGGGCAATCAGCCCCAGCATTTT	CASTTGQGNQPQHF
.	TRBV27	TRBJ1-5	.	TGTGCCAGCAGTTCCGGACTGTCTAGCAATCAGCCCCAGCATTTT	CASSSGLSSNQPQHF
.	TRBV27	TRBJ2-7	TRBD2	TGTGCCAGCAGTTTCCTAGCGGGGCCCTACGAGCAGTACTTC	CASSFLAGPYEQYF
.	TRBV5-8	TRBJ1-3	.	TGTGCCAGCAGCTTGGGCCACCTATACTCTGGAAACACCATATATTTT	CASSLGHLYSGNTIYF
once	TRBV28	TRBJ2-2	TRBD2	TGTGCCAGCATACGACTAGCGGGGAACACCGGGGAGCTGTTTTTT	CASIRLAGNTGELFF
.	TRBV10-3	TRBJ2-1	.	TGTGCCACCTGGGGGGGCAGCGGCAATGAGCAGTTCTTC	CATWGGSGNEQFF
.	TRBV7-9	TRBJ2-3	.	TGTGCCAGCAGCCCTAGACTCACAGATACGCAGTATTTT	CASSPRLTDTQYF
.	TRBV11-2	TRBJ1-1	.	TGTGCCAGCAGCTTAGATCCAGACTCCTTGACTGAAGCTTTCTTT	CASSLDPDSLTEAFF
.	TRBV11-2	TRBJ1-6	.	TGTGCCAGCAGCCAAGTCAGGGGCCCAAATTCACCCCTCCACTTT	CASSQVRGPNSPLHF
once	TRBV7-8	TRBJ2-2	.	TGTGCCAGCAGCTTAGGCCACATGAACACCGGGGAGCTGTTTTTT	CASSLGHMNTGELFF
once	TRBV28	TRBJ2-1	TRBD1	TGTGCCAGCAGTCCCCAGGGGGCTAGTTACAATGAGCAGTTCTTC	CASSPQGASYNEQFF
.	TRBV29-1	TRBJ2-6	TRBD1	TGCAGCGTTCTCCGAAGGGGACAGGGAGGCTCTGGGGCCAACGTCCTGACTTTC	CSVLRRGQGGSGANVLTF